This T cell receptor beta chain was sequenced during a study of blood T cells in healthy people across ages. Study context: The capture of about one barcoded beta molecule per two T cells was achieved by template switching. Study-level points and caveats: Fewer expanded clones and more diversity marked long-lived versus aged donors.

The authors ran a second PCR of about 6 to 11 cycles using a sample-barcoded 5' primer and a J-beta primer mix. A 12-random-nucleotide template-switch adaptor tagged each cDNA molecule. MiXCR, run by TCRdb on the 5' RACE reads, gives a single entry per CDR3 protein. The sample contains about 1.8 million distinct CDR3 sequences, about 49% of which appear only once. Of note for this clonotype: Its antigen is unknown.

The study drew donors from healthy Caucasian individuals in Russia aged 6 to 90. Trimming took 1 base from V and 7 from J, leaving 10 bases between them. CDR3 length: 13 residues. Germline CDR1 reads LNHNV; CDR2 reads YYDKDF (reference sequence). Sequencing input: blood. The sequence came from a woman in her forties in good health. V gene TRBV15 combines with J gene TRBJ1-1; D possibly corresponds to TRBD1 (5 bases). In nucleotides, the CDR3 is TGTGCCACCAGCAGAGGCGGGACCCGTGAAGCTTTCTTT. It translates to CATSRGGTREAFF.